This T cell receptor beta chain is from a study of cytomegalovirus exposure and HLA in healthy donors. Points on this clone: Its antigen is unidentified.

Primers included in the PCR were 60 Vbeta and 13 Jbeta primers. In the original processing: Counted up in a later analysis, unique TCR beta chains came to some 72 million, with around 11 million shared. Sequenced by immunoSEQ multiplex PCR; TCRdb stores in-frame clones only, minus some. V and J calls and clone size are those listed in that table; D and trimming were worked out from the DNA. The table shows 100,000 to 120,000 clones, with less than 85% occurring only once. Study results and caveats: Links to common viral pathogens appeared, in a later analysis, for several of the most significant clusters. It was likely that a cluster of highly shared sequence variants was a sequencing artifact. The authors later linked a missense DCLRE1C variant to TCR beta V- and J-gene trimming.

Sequencing was performed on PBMCs. The origin of this receptor is a man aged 25-45 years in good health and CMV-seropositive.

DNA of the CDR3: TGTGCCAGCAGCTTGGGGCGGGGGGGGAATTCACCCCTCCACTTT. This codes for CASSLGRGGNSPLHF. V is TRBV5-6 and J is TRBJ1-6; D perhaps matches TRBD1 (5 bases). From germline, CDR1 is SGHDT and CDR2 YYEEEE. Trimming pared 0 bases from V and 7 bases from J, leaving 11 bases between. The CDR3 is made up of 15 amino acids.